A single sample gave rise to the 7 T cell receptor beta chains below, sequenced in a study of shared clonotypes between healthy human individuals. Data came from immunoSEQ multiplex PCR; TCRdb stores just in-frame clones and leaves some out. The sample holds about 800,000 clones, 95% to 97% seen once. As defined, naive CD8 cells were CD45RO-negative and positively selected for CCR7, with terminally differentiated effector memory CD45RA+ cells excluded. Sequencing input: naive CD8+ T cells sorted from blood. The receptor source for this set is a man younger than 40 in good health.

This clone has only one observation. The genes are TRBV7-2 and TRBJ2-1, with 11 positions matching TRBD1. The CDR3 has 17 residues. V lost 0 bases to trimming and J lost 9 bases; unmatched junction nucleotides: 10. The germline V gene encodes CDR1 SGHTA and CDR2 FQGNSA. CDR3 residues: CASSLAGGTGGTGEQFF. The CDR3 DNA follows: TGTGCCAGCAGCTTAGCTGGGGGGACAGGGGGGACCGGTGAGCAGTTCTTC.

This chain uses TRBV27 with TRBJ1-5; no reliable D call. Germline lookup yields CDR1 MNHEY and CDR2 SMNVEV (reference sequence). V shed 1 base and J shed 4 bases, with 8 bases lying between them. This CDR3 is built from 14 residues. CDR3: CASSLLGLNQPQHF. The CDR3 region has the DNA TGTGCCAGCAGTTTATTAGGGCTGAATCAGCCCCAGCATTTT.

The CDR3 reads CASSEQGEDQPQHF. CDR3 sequence (DNA): TGCGCCAGCAGTGAGCAGGGGGAGGATCAGCCCCAGCATTTT. The J gene is TRBJ1-5, the V gene TRBV10-1; 7 nucleotides line up with TRBD1. Germline loops: CDR1 WNHNN, CDR2 SYGVQD (reference sequence). Trimming removed 2 bases from V and 5 bases from J; junction bases left unmatched: 3. This CDR3 has 14 amino acids.

CDR3 sequence (DNA): TGTGCCAGCAGCTTAGCCGCCAGGGACAGGGATGGCTACACCTTC. Translation: CASSLAARDRDGYTF. The V gene is TRBV7-2, the J gene TRBJ1-2, with 9 bases fitting TRBD1. This CDR3 is built from 15 residues. Germline loops: CDR1 SGHTA, CDR2 FQGNSA. The V segment lost 0 bases and the J segment 6 bases; nucleotides outside the gene matches: 5.

This chain joins TRBV19 and TRBJ1-5; possibly TRBD1 for D (6 bases). CDR1 and CDR2 from the germline V gene are LNHDA and SQIVND (reference sequence). Trimming removed 3 bases at V and 6 bases at J, with 9 bases between. This CDR3 spans 13 amino acids. For the CDR3, the DNA is TGTGCCAGTAGTATGGAGGGGGGTCAGCCCCAGCATTTT. Amino acids: CASSMEGGQPQHF.

V is TRBV28 and J is TRBJ2-7; 9 bases are shared with TRBD2. This CDR3 has 16 residues. V lost 2 bases to trimming and J lost 5 bases; unmatched junction nucleotides: 10. Germline V lookup: CDR1 MDHEN, CDR2 SYDVKM. This CDR3 is CASSLMTAGGRHEQYF. The CDR3 coding sequence is TGTGCCAGCAGTTTAATGACGGCGGGAGGGCGACACGAGCAGTACTTC.

The chain couples TRBV5-8 to TRBJ2-7; TRBD2 aligns across 14 bases. V lost 6 bases, J lost 4 bases, and 9 bases stayed unmatched. The CDR3 runs 16 residues. CDR1 and CDR2 from the germline V gene are SGHTS and YDEGEE. The CDR3 DNA reads TGTGCCAGCACCACTACGACTAGCGGGAGGGCATACGAGCAGTACTTC. Protein sequence: CASTTTTSGRAYEQYF.